This T cell receptor (beta chain) came from a study of preoperative IRX-2 immunotherapy in early breast cancer. The trim removed 5 bases at V and 6 bases at J, leaving 15 bases unmatched. The V gene's germline CDR1 is SGHNT and CDR2 YENEEA. The CDR3 has 17 amino acids. Assay used: immunoSEQ multiplex PCR; TCRdb lists only in-frame clones, some missing. The top ten clones hold around a sixth of a sample with some 7,200 clones, 65% to 85% of them seen once. Treatment reported: preoperative locoregional IRX-2 cytokine immunotherapy. Patients received preoperative, locoregional IRX-2 cytokine immunotherapy in a phase Ib study. This clone was detected only a few times.

V usage is TRBV11-3 and J usage is TRBJ1-4, with 7 bases aligning to TRBD1. The sequencing here drew on tumor tissue, taken after IRX-2 immunotherapy. This TCR came from a human donor with breast cancer. CDR3 sequence reads: CASSPPLPTGLYEKLFF. The DNA for the CDR3 is TGTGCCAGCAGCCCACCCCTCCCGACAGGGCTTTATGAAAAACTGTTTTTT.